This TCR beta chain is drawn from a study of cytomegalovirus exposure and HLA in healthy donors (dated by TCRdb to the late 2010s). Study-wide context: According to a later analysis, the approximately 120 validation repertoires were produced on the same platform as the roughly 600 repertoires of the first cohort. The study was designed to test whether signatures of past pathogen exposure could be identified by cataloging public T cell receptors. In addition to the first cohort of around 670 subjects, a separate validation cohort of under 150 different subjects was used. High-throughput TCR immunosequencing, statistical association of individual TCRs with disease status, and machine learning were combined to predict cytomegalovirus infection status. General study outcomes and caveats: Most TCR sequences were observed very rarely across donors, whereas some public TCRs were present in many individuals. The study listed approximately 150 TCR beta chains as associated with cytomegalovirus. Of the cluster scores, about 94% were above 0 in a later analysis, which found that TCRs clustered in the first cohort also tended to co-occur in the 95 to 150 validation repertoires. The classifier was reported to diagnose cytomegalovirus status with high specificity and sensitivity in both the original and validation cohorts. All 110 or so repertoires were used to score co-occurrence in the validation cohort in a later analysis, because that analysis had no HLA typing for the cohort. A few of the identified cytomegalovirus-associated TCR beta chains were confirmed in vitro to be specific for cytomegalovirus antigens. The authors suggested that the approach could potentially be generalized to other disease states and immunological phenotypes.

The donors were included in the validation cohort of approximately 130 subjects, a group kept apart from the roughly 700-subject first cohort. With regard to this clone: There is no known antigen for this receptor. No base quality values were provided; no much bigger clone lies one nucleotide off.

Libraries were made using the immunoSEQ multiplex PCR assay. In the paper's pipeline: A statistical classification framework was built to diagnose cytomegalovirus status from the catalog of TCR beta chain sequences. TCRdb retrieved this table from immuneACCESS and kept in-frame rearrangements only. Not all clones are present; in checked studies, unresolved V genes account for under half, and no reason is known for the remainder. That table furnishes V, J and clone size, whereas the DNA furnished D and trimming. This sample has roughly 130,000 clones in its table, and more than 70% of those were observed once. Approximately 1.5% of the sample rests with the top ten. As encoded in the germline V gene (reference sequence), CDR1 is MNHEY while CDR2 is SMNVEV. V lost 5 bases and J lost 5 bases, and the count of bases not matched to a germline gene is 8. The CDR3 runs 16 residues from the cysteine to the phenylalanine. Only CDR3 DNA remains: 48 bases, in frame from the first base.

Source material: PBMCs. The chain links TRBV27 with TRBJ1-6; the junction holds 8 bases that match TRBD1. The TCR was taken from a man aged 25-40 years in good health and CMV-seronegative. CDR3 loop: CASSIFRGRDNSPLHF. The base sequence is TGTGCCAGCAGTATCTTCAGGGGGCGCGATAATTCACCCCTCCACTTT.